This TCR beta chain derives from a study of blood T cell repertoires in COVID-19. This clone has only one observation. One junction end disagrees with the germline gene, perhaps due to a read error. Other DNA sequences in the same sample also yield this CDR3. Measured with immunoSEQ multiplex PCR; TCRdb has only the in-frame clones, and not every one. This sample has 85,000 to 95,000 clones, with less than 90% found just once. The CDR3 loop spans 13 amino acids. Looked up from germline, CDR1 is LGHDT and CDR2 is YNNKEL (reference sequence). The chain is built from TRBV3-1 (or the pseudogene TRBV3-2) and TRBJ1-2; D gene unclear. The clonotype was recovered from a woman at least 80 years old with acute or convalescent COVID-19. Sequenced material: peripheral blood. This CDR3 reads CASSQSALNGYTF. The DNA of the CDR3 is TGTGCCAGCAGCCAAAGCGCCCTCAATGGCTACACTTTC.